The source of this TCR beta chain is a study of neurological immune-mediated disorders. Points from the study as a whole: The repertoires of 18 of 34 multiple sclerosis patients fell into one related-CDR3 cluster (a possible signature) under phylogenetic grouping. The absence of shared CDR3 amino acid sequences among expanded clones across subjects suggests private repertoires in all groups. Multiple sclerosis was found to have the least TCR clonal expansion, below healthy controls, and HTLV-1-associated myelopathy the most.

TCRdb ran MiXCR on the 5' RACE reads and lists one entry per CDR3 protein. This sample has about 55,000 distinct CDR3 sequences; over 3.5% occur once, and the top ten carry 1.9%. At least ten counts were recorded for this clonotype. No antigen is known for it. V dropped 0 bases and J dropped 9 bases, with 11 bases sitting between them. The germline V gene has CDR1 SGHDT and CDR2 YYEEEE. The CDR3 totals 13 residues. The sample consisted of CD4+ T cells from blood. The rearrangement joins TRBV5-6 to TRBJ2-3; perhaps TRBD1 as D (5 bases). The receptor was derived from a woman aged 40 to 49 with multiple sclerosis. CDR3 nucleotides: TGTGCCAGCAGCTTGGAAAGGGGATGGACGCAGTATTTT. This sequence encodes CASSLERGWTQYF.